Below are 31 T cell receptor beta chains sequenced from a single sample in a study of cytomegalovirus exposure and HLA in healthy donors. 13 Jbeta primers and 60 Vbeta primers were used for the PCR. Assay used: immunoSEQ multiplex PCR; TCRdb lists only in-frame clones, some missing. The data contain 200,000 to 250,000 clones, roughly 84% of them singletons. Sequencing input: PBMCs. All receptors come from a girl aged 2 to 10 in good health and CMV-seronegative.

This rearrangement joins TRBV7-6 to TRBJ2-3, with D uncertain. The CDR3 extends over 13 amino acids. V was cut by 1 base and J by 5 bases, with 7 bases left in between. Germline V gives CDR1 SGHVS, CDR2 FNYEAQ. CDR3 sequence: CASSLDFGDTQYF. In nucleotides, the CDR3 is TGTGCCAGCAGCTTAGATTTCGGAGATACGCAGTATTTT. Looking up the rest from reference TRBV7-6 and TRBJ2-3 gives the full variable domain: GAGVSQSPRYKVTKRGQDVALRCDPISGHVSLYWYRQALGQGPEFLTYFNYEAQQDKSGLPNDRFSAERPEGSISTLTIQRTEQRDSAMYRCASSLDFGDTQYFGPGTRLTVL.

V gene TRBV6-1 combines with J gene TRBJ1-2; perhaps TRBD1 as D (6 bases). V was pared by 6 bases and J by 4 bases, with 9 bases between. The CDR3 has 12 residues. Per germline, CDR1 MNHNS and CDR2 SASEGT. As DNA, the CDR3 is TGTGCCAGCAGAGGGGGAATCTATGGCTACACCTTC. Protein: CASRGGIYGYTF.

J is TRBJ1-2 and V is TRBV7-6, with TRBD1 matching 7 bases. Trimming cost V 4 bases and J 8 bases; bases outside gene matches: 7. The CDR3 is 13 residues long. CDR1 is SGHVS, CDR2 FNYEAQ, per germline. The CDR3 spells CASSSRGQRGYTF. The CDR3 DNA follows: TGTGCCAGCAGCTCGAGGGGACAGCGGGGCTACACCTTC. Using reference TRBV7-6 and TRBJ1-2 for the parts outside the CDR3, the full variable domain is GAGVSQSPRYKVTKRGQDVALRCDPISGHVSLYWYRQALGQGPEFLTYFNYEAQQDKSGLPNDRFSAERPEGSISTLTIQRTEQRDSAMYRCASSSRGQRGYTFGSGTRLTVV.

The rearrangement uses TRBV20-1 and TRBJ2-5; the D is unclear. V shed 6 bases and J shed 4 bases, with 9 bases lying between them. This CDR3 is 11 amino acids long. Germline lookup yields CDR1 DFQATT and CDR2 SNEGSKA (reference sequence). CDR3 DNA: TGCAGTGCCAGGATGGGAGAGACCCAGTACTTC. Residues: CSARMGETQYF.

This rearrangement joins TRBV6-1 to TRBJ2-5; unclear D gene. The CDR3 consists of 14 residues. In germline, CDR1 is MNHNS, CDR2 SASEGT. The ends were cut back, 1 base at V and 5 bases at J, with 11 bases in the middle. The CDR3 DNA reads TGTGCCAGCAGTGAAGATTTACGGCGGGAGACCCAGTACTTC. As protein: CASSEDLRRETQYF.

The V and J genes are TRBV6-5 and TRBJ1-2; D ambiguous. Germline V lookup: CDR1 MNHEY, CDR2 SVGAGI. The CDR3 is 13 amino acids. The ends were cut back, 5 bases at V and 8 bases at J, with 15 bases in the middle. CDR3 protein: CASSTAGGRGYTF. Written as DNA, the CDR3 is TGTGCCAGCAGTACGGCGGGAGGAAGGGGCTACACCTTC.

This chain connects TRBV6-5 to TRBJ2-7; perhaps TRBD1 as D (6 bases). The CDR3 consists of 15 residues. Germline assignment: CDR1 MNHEY and CDR2 SVGAGI. V lost 2 bases and J lost 4, with 15 bases in between. The CDR3 region is CASSYVPGRGYEQYF. The CDR3 nucleotides are TGTGCCAGCAGTTACGTTCCGGGCAGGGGTTACGAGCAGTACTTC.

This chain links TRBV10-1 with TRBJ1-5; maybe TRBD1 (6 bases). Germline V gene sequence: CDR1 WNHNN, CDR2 SYGVQD (reference sequence). V was shortened by 4 bases and J by 4 bases, with 8 bases between the two germline ends. CDR3 length: 13 amino acids. CDR3 sequence: CASSGTVNQPQHF. The DNA of the CDR3 is TGCGCCAGCAGTGGGACAGTGAATCAGCCCCAGCATTTT.

The chain combines TRBV19 with TRBJ1-2, with unresolved D. V was shortened by 8 bases and J by 8 bases, with 9 bases between the two germline ends. The germline V gene encodes CDR1 LNHDA and CDR2 SQIVND (reference sequence). The CDR3 loop spans 10 amino acids. The DNA of the CDR3 is TGTGCCAGTGCCGGGATAGGCTACACCTTC. Protein product: CASAGIGYTF. The whole variable domain, filled in from reference TRBV19 and TRBJ1-2, reads DGGITQSPKYLFRKEGQNVTLSCEQNLNHDAMYWYRQDPGQGLRLIYYSQIVNDFQKGDIAEGYSVSREKKESFPLTVTSAQKNPTAFYLCASAGIGYTFGSGTRLTVV.

This sequence joins TRBV30 and TRBJ1-2; no definite D call. The CDR3 is made up of 13 amino acids. Germline V gene lookup returns CDR1 GTSNPN and CDR2 SVGIG (reference sequence). Trimming took off 0 bases at V and 4 bases at J, with 9 bases between the two ends. As DNA, the CDR3 is TGTGCCTGGAGTGTAGTGGAGGGCTATGGCTACACCTTC. Translating gives CAWSVVEGYGYTF.

About this clone itself: One junction end does not reproduce the germline sequence, and a read error may be involved. This rearrangement joins TRBV25-1 to TRBJ1-2, with no clear D. Per germline, CDR1 MGHDK and CDR2 SYGVNS. This CDR3 contains 13 residues. CDR3: CASRGSTQPGKAF. The CDR3, as DNA: TGTGCCAGCAGGGGATCCACCCAGCCGGGGAAGGCCTTC.

With regard to this clone: The same CDR3 arises from other DNA sequences in this sample as well. The rearrangement links TRBV9 to TRBJ2-7, with 9 bases fitting TRBD1. This CDR3 is built from 14 residues. The germline V gene has CDR1 SGDLS and CDR2 YYNGEE. The V segment lost 3 bases and the J segment 4 bases; nucleotides outside the gene matches: 5. The CDR3 loop is CASSAGTGTYEQYF. CDR3 coding DNA: TGTGCCAGCAGCGCCGGGACAGGGACATACGAGCAGTACTTC.

CDR3 in DNA: TGTGCCAGCAGCTTGCTATCCGGTTGGGCTTTCTTT. It encodes CASSLLSGWAFF. The genes are TRBV5-6 and TRBJ1-1, with D uncertain. Trimming removed 1 base at V and 11 bases at J, with 12 bases between. Germline CDR1 reads SGHDT; CDR2 reads YYEEEE. The CDR3 sequence is 12 residues long.

The chain employs TRBV7-2 and TRBJ1-6; D call uncertain. The germline V gene encodes CDR1 SGHTA and CDR2 FQGNSA. This CDR3 spans 14 amino acids. Between the trimmed V and J ends, which lost 3 bases and 8 bases, there was a span of 11 bases. The CDR3 region has the DNA TGTGCCAGCAGCTTGTACGGGAAGGATTCACCCCTCCACTTT. It translates to CASSLYGKDSPLHF.

The chain employs TRBV11-3 and TRBJ2-7; no reliable D call. The CDR3 runs to 14 residues. Trimming left V 2 bases short and J 1 base short, with 9 bases between. Germline loops: CDR1 SGHNT, CDR2 YENEEA. DNA of the CDR3: TGTGCCAGCAGCTTAAACTCCGGTTCCTACGAGCAGTACTTC. Translating it yields CASSLNSGSYEQYF. Based on the CDR3 plus reference TRBV11-3 and TRBJ2-7, the full variable domain is EAGVVQSPRYKIIEKKQPVAFWCNPISGHNTLYWYLQNLGQGPELLIRYENEEAVDDSQLPKDRFSAERLKGVDSTLKIQPAELGDSAVYLCASSLNSGSYEQYFGPGTRLTVT.

The rearrangement uses TRBV2 and TRBJ1-3; the match to TRBD1 covers 10 bases. V lost 6 bases to trimming and J lost 2 bases; unmatched junction nucleotides: 4. The germline V gene encodes CDR1 SNHLY and CDR2 FYNNEI. The CDR3 sequence is 15 residues long. The CDR3 nucleotides read TGTGCCAGCAGGGGACAGGGGACAGCTGGAAACACCATATATTTT. Translating it yields CASRGQGTAGNTIYF.

This clone appeared once. The V call is TRBV15, the J call TRBJ2-7; 10 bases align to TRBD1. Unmatched junction bases numbered 4, after V lost 1 base and J lost 4 bases. The CDR3 runs 15 residues. Germline V lookup: CDR1 LNHNV, CDR2 YYDKDF (reference sequence). The CDR3 DNA sequence: TGTGCCACCAGCAGAGCCCCGGGACAGGGGTACGAGCAGTACTTC. Translating gives CATSRAPGQGYEQYF.

The chain has TRBV11-2 and TRBJ2-7; the D is unclear. From germline, CDR1 is SGHAT and CDR2 FQNNGV. This CDR3 has 14 residues. Trimming removed 3 bases from V and 6 bases from J, with 15 bases in between. The CDR3: CASSLARGRIEQYF. CDR3 nucleotide sequence: TGTGCCAGCAGCTTGGCCAGAGGTAGAATCGAGCAGTACTTC.

The chain is built from TRBV6-6 and TRBJ1-2; possibly TRBD1 for D (5 bases). There are 15 residues in the CDR3. Germline V CDR1 and CDR2: MNHNY, SVGAGI (reference sequence). The V end lost 7 bases, the J end lost 5 bases, and 20 bases lay between the germline ends. This CDR3 is CASTPPKGRKYGYTF. The CDR3 DNA is TGTGCCAGCACCCCCCCCAAGGGGAGGAAGTATGGCTACACCTTC.

The chain has TRBV29-1 and TRBJ2-5, with 8 bases aligning to TRBD1. The CDR3 length is 14 residues. CDR1 and CDR2 from the germline V gene are SQVTM and ANQGSEA. The V segment lost 4 bases and the J segment 2 bases; nucleotides outside the gene matches: 6. The CDR3 bases are TGCAGCGTTGTGGACAGGGTAATACAAGAGACCCAGTACTTC. Translation gives CSVVDRVIQETQYF.

This clone was seen a handful of times. The V call is TRBV6-1, the J call TRBJ1-5, with 10 bases identical to TRBD1. CDR1 is MNHNS and CDR2 is SASEGT in the germline V gene. CDR3 length: 15 amino acids. The trim removed 4 bases at V and 6 bases at J, leaving 6 bases unmatched. The CDR3 region is CASSVTDRGLQPQHF. In nucleotides, the CDR3 is TGTGCCAGCAGTGTAACCGACAGGGGGCTTCAGCCCCAGCATTTT.

CDR3 sequence reads: CASSLVRGRGYTF. The DNA of the CDR3 is TGTGCCAGCAGTTTAGTTCGGGGAAGAGGCTACACCTTC. The chain couples TRBV27 to TRBJ1-2; D not resolved. The CDR3 runs to 13 residues. CDR1 and CDR2 (germline): MNHEY, SMNVEV (reference sequence). Trimming removed 2 bases from V and 8 bases from J, with 12 bases in between.

The CDR3 sequence is CASSPQWGQAGNIQYF. For the CDR3, the DNA is TGTGCCAGCAGCCCCCAGTGGGGTCAAGCGGGCAACATTCAGTACTTC. The rearrangement joins TRBV7-2 to TRBJ2-4, with a tentative D call TRBD2 (6 bases). CDR1 and CDR2 (germline): SGHTA, FQGNSA. V gave up 5 bases and J gave up 7 bases, with 21 bases separating them. This CDR3 is 16 amino acids long.

The genes are TRBV5-1 and TRBJ1-2; D might be TRBD1 (5 bases). Per the germline V gene, CDR1 is SGHRS and CDR2 is YFSETQ. CDR3 size: 13 residues. Trimming shortened V by 4 bases and J by 2 bases, and 9 bases separated the two germline ends. The CDR3 spells CASSPDSNYGYTF. As DNA, the CDR3 is TGCGCCAGCAGCCCCGACAGCAACTATGGCTACACCTTC.

V is TRBV10-2 and J is TRBJ1-5; TRBD1 aligns across 10 bases. In germline, CDR1 is WSHSY, CDR2 SAAADI. V dropped 7 bases and J dropped 4; count of bases not matched to a gene: 7. The length of the CDR3 is 15 residues. CDR3 DNA sequence: TGCGCCAGCACCTCGGACAGGGGGGGAAATCAGCCCCAGCATTTT. Its protein is CASTSDRGGNQPQHF.

This clone has only one observation. The V and J genes are TRBV5-1 and TRBJ2-7, with 7 bases that match TRBD2. Germline V gives CDR1 SGHRS, CDR2 YFSETQ. The CDR3 is made up of 16 amino acids. Trimming removed 3 bases from V and 0 bases from J; junction bases left unmatched: 9. The CDR3 coding sequence is TGCGCCAGCAGCTCTCAGCCTAGCGGCAGCTCCTACGAGCAGTACTTC. Encoded protein: CASSSQPSGSSYEQYF.

This chain joins TRBV6-1 and TRBJ1-4; D not certain. The CDR3 runs 15 residues. V gave up 1 base and J gave up 6 bases, with 12 bases separating them. Germline CDR1 MNHNS, CDR2 SASEGT. This CDR3 reads CASSEGAWGDEKLFF. The CDR3, as DNA: TGTGCCAGCAGTGAAGGGGCATGGGGAGATGAAAAACTGTTTTTT.

DNA of the CDR3: TGCGCCAGCAGCCGGGGACAGGGGAGAAGCGAAAAACTGTTTTTT. This gives the protein CASSRGQGRSEKLFF. V is TRBV4-1 and J is TRBJ1-4; 10 positions match TRBD1. This CDR3 is 15 amino acids long. V lost 4 bases, J lost 8 bases, and 7 bases stayed unmatched. Germline V gene data show CDR1 as MGHRA and CDR2 as YSYEKL.

In regard to this clone: At one of its ends the junction is not consistent with the germline gene, which may arise from a read error. V and J are TRBV5-5 and TRBJ2-7, with D possibly being TRBD2 (6 bases). Germline CDR1 and CDR2: SGHKS and YYEKEE (reference sequence). The CDR3 covers 13 residues. The CDR3 sequence: CASSPGVGYEQYF. CDR3 in DNA: TGTGCCAGCAGCCCGGGGGTAGGTTACGAGCAGTACTTT.

The DNA for the CDR3 is TGTGCCAGCAGTGGTCTAGCGGGGACACAAGAGACCCAGTACTTC. This gives the protein CASSGLAGTQETQYF. The chain carries TRBV6-1 and TRBJ2-5, with 9 positions matching TRBD2. CDR1 MNHNS and CDR2 SASEGT come from the germline V gene. This CDR3 comprises 15 residues. Germline trimming cut 4 bases from V and 2 bases from J; bases unmatched to any gene: 5.

V and J are TRBV4-2 and TRBJ2-7, with D possibly being TRBD2 (6 bases). The germline CDR1 and CDR2 sequences are LGHNA and YNFKEQ. Trimming took off 4 bases at V and 0 bases at J, with 16 bases between the two ends. CDR3 length equals 16 residues. The CDR3 region has the DNA TGTGCCAGCAGCCCCTATGGGATCGGGGGCTCCTACGAGCAGTACTTC. Protein: CASSPYGIGGSYEQYF.